Listed below are T cell receptor beta chains from one sample, sequenced in a study of T cell responses to AZD1222 COVID-19 vaccine. Profiled with immunoSEQ multiplex PCR; TCRdb holds only in-frame clones, not every one. The sample shows around 180,000 clones, about 87% of them seen only once. Source: peripheral blood, taken on day 0 of AZD1222 vaccination. Receptors originate from an adult in good health. CDR3s include the opening cysteine and the closing phenylalanine or tryptophan. The order of the fields is clone size, D gene, J gene, V gene, CDR3 DNA, CDR3 protein. The D gene is left open where the match is weak. Clone size is shown for a subset of rows, as once, few, many or a class of expanded clone.

abundance: -; d_gene: TRBD1; j_gene: TRBJ1-1; v_gene: TRBV28; CDR3nt: TGTGCCAGCAGTTTATCAACAGGGGGCGCTCACTCTGAAGCTTTCTTT; CDR3aa: CASSLSTGGAHSEAFF
abundance: -; d_gene: TRBD1; j_gene: TRBJ2-2; v_gene: TRBV9; CDR3nt: TGTGCCAGCAACGTAGGGACAGGGCCCACCGGGGAGCTGTTTTTT; CDR3aa: CASNVGTGPTGELFF
abundance: -; d_gene: -; j_gene: TRBJ1-6; v_gene: TRBV5-4; CDR3nt: TGTGCCAGCAGCGGCGCCGGGCAACCCACAGGCGGTAATTCACCCCTCCACTTT; CDR3aa: CASSGAGQPTGGNSPLHF
abundance: -; d_gene: -; j_gene: TRBJ1-1; v_gene: TRBV5-3; CDR3nt: TGTTGGGGATCCGAAGGAGCTTTCTTT; CDR3aa: CWGSEGAFF
abundance: -; d_gene: TRBD1; j_gene: TRBJ1-5; v_gene: TRBV18; CDR3nt: TGTGCCAGCTCACCCGGACAGGGGCTTAACAATCAGCCCCAGCATTTT; CDR3aa: CASSPGQGLNNQPQHF
abundance: -; d_gene: -; j_gene: TRBJ1-2; v_gene: TRBV11-2; CDR3nt: TGTGCCAGCAGGTTACCTGGACAGCCCTATGGCTACACCTTC; CDR3aa: CASRLPGQPYGYTF
abundance: -; d_gene: TRBD2; j_gene: TRBJ2-2; v_gene: TRBV28; CDR3nt: TGTGCCAGCAGCCCGGGGGGGGGCGGAACCGGGGAGCTGTTTTTT; CDR3aa: CASSPGGGGTGELFF
abundance: -; d_gene: TRBD2; j_gene: TRBJ2-3; v_gene: TRBV12-3/TRBV12-4; CDR3nt: TGTGCCAGCAGTCAAGCGGGGGATACGCAGTATTTT; CDR3aa: CASSQAGDTQYF
abundance: -; d_gene: TRBD1; j_gene: TRBJ1-5; v_gene: TRBV7-8; CDR3nt: TGTGCCAGCAGCTTAGACGCAGGGGGCAAATATAGCAATCAGCCCCAGCATTTT; CDR3aa: CASSLDAGGKYSNQPQHF
abundance: -; d_gene: TRBD1; j_gene: TRBJ1-5; v_gene: TRBV27; CDR3nt: TGTGCCAGCAGTACAGGGACAGGCCAGCCCCAGCATTTT; CDR3aa: CASSTGTGQPQHF
abundance: -; d_gene: -; j_gene: TRBJ1-2; v_gene: TRBV20-1; CDR3nt: TGCAGTGCTAGTGCGGACGGGAGGGCCTATGGCTACACCTTC; CDR3aa: CSASADGRAYGYTF
abundance: once; d_gene: TRBD2; j_gene: TRBJ2-7; v_gene: TRBV28; CDR3nt: TGTGCCAGCAGTTCGGGCGGGACTAGCGGGGCGTACGAGCAGTACTTC; CDR3aa: CASSSGGTSGAYEQYF
abundance: -; d_gene: TRBD1; j_gene: TRBJ1-2; v_gene: TRBV3-1/TRBV3-2; CDR3nt: TGTGCCAGCAGCCGAGTTACCGGGACAGGAACCTACACCTTC; CDR3aa: CASSRVTGTGTYTF
abundance: -; d_gene: -; j_gene: TRBJ2-7; v_gene: TRBV18; CDR3nt: TGTGCCAGCTCACCATCCCCTTGGGCAGGGAAAGCCTACGAGCAGTACTTC; CDR3aa: CASSPSPWAGKAYEQYF
abundance: -; d_gene: -; j_gene: TRBJ2-5; v_gene: TRBV12-3/TRBV12-4; CDR3nt: TGTGCCAGCAGTGTAAACATAGAGACCCAGTACTTC; CDR3aa: CASSVNIETQYF
abundance: -; d_gene: TRBD2; j_gene: TRBJ2-7; v_gene: TRBV10-3; CDR3nt: TGTGCCATCAGTTTTCCGGCGAGCGGGACTTCTAGCGAGCAGTACTTC; CDR3aa: CAISFPASGTSSEQYF
abundance: few; d_gene: TRBD2; j_gene: TRBJ2-3; v_gene: TRBV28; CDR3nt: TGTGCCAGCAGCAGGTATGGACTAGTGGGCACAGATACGCAGTATTTT; CDR3aa: CASSRYGLVGTDTQYF